Listed below are T cell receptor beta chains from one sample, sequenced in a study of regulatory T cells in long-lasting Graves disease. TCRdb reprocessed the multiplex PCR reads via MiXCR and lists one record per CDR3 protein. Here the sample spans about 460,000 distinct CDR3 sequences, 20% to 25% being singletons. The sequences come from peripheral blood mononuclear cells (PBMCs), collected when the disease was refractory, from a patient treated with antithyroid drugs. These receptors originate from a female donor with Graves disease. Both conserved end residues are part of each CDR3. D genes are given only for firm matches. Size is stated for part of the rows, as once, few or many counts, or as a class when the clone is expanded.

j_gene | d_gene | abundance | v_gene | CDR3aa | CDR3nt
TRBJ1-3 | NA | NA | TRBV18 | CASSPGPGSGNTIYF | TGTGCCAGCTCACCTGGCCCCGGATCCGGAAACACCATATATTTT
TRBJ1-2 | NA | many | TRBV24-1 | CATSETDIPYGYTF | TGTGCCACCAGTGAAACCGACATTCCCTATGGCTACACCTTC
TRBJ2-6 | NA | many | TRBV6-1 | CATPGESGANVLTF | TGTGCCACACCGGGAGAATCTGGGGCCAACGTCCTGACTTTC
TRBJ1-1 | NA | many | TRBV27 | CASRGFRATEAFF | TGTGCCAGCAGGGGATTTCGGGCAACTGAAGCTTTCTTT
TRBJ2-7 | TRBD1 | few | TRBV28 | CASKSAGGRGSYEQYF | TGTGCCAGCAAGTCAGCAGGGGGCCGGGGATCCTACGAGCAGTACTTC
TRBJ2-6 | NA | NA | TRBV3-1 | CASSQARSGANVLTF | TGTGCCAGCAGCCAGGCCCGCTCTGGGGCCAACGTCCTGACTTTC
TRBJ1-1 | NA | few | TRBV30 | CAWSPAGGNTEAFF | TGTGCCTGGAGCCCCGCCGGGGGCAACACTGAAGCTTTCTTT
TRBJ2-7 | TRBD1 | NA | TRBV29-1 | CSVDRDRGTYEQYF | TGCAGCGTTGACAGGGACAGGGGAACCTACGAGCAGTACTTC
TRBJ1-2 | NA | NA | TRBV9 | CASSVDSGRGLFYGYTF | TGTGCCAGCAGCGTAGATTCCGGCAGGGGACTTTTCTATGGCTACACCTTC
TRBJ1-5 | NA | few | TRBV19 | CASSIVSGPVQPQHF | TGTGCCAGTAGTATAGTGTCAGGTCCTGTACAGCCCCAGCATTTT
TRBJ1-4 | NA | few | TRBV20-1 | CSATVRGREKLFF | TGCAGTGCTACGGTTCGCGGGAGGGAAAAACTGTTTTTT
TRBJ1-1 | NA | NA | TRBV11-1 | CASSYREGATEAFF | TGTGCCAGCAGCTATAGAGAGGGAGCCACTGAAGCTTTCTTT
TRBJ2-5 | NA | NA | TRBV6-1 | CASSQYRQETQYF | TGTGCCAGCAGTCAGTACCGGCAAGAGACCCAGTACTTC
TRBJ2-7 | TRBD2 | many | TRBV28 | CASSSPGLAGYEQYF | TGTGCCAGCAGTTCCCCTGGACTAGCGGGCTACGAGCAGTACTTC
TRBJ2-7 | NA | few | TRBV19 | CASSIPGTSGEQYF | TGTGCCAGTAGTATTCCAGGGACCAGCGGCGAGCAGTACTTC
TRBJ1-1 | NA | many | TRBV12-3/TRBV12-4 | CASSLAGADTEAFF | TGTGCCAGCAGCTTGGCAGGGGCGGACACTGAAGCTTTCTTT
TRBJ2-3 | TRBD2 | NA | TRBV28 | CASSFLAAGETDTQYF | TGTGCCAGCAGTTTTTTAGCAGCGGGAGAGACAGATACGCAGTATTTT
TRBJ2-7 | TRBD1 | many | TRBV28 | CAGSNPGQIYEQYF | TGTGCCGGCTCAAACCCGGGACAGATCTACGAGCAGTACTTC
TRBJ2-5 | TRBD2 | many | TRBV28 | CASSTSGGYQETQYF | TGTGCCAGCAGTACTAGCGGGGGGTACCAAGAGACCCAGTACTTC
TRBJ1-5 | TRBD1 | many | TRBV7-2 | CASSLYRGGNQPQHF | TGTGCCAGCAGCTTATACAGGGGAGGCAATCAGCCCCAGCATTTT
TRBJ1-4 | TRBD1 | many | TRBV12-3/TRBV12-4 | CASSLRTGREKLFF | TGTGCCAGCAGTTTAAGGACAGGTCGGGAAAAACTGTTTTTT
TRBJ2-7 | NA | NA | TRBV6-1 | CASSTYFKTTRDEQYF | TGTGCCAGCAGTACCTACTTCAAAACCACAAGGGACGAGCAGTACTTC
TRBJ1-1 | NA | few | TRBV7-2 | CASSLTPGDLEAFF | TGTGCCAGCAGCCTAACCCCGGGCGATCTTGAAGCTTTCTTT
TRBJ1-1 | TRBD1 | NA | TRBV30 | CAWSLGGADTEAFF | TGTGCCTGGAGTCTAGGGGGCGCGGACACTGAAGCTTTCTTT
TRBJ2-5 | NA | few | TRBV12-3/TRBV12-4 | CASRLGPGTQYF | TGTGCCAGCAGACTCGGACCGGGGACCCAGTACTTC
TRBJ1-1 | TRBD1 | NA | TRBV7-6 | CASSPIPGTGLMNTEAFF | TGTGCCAGCAGCCCGATACCCGGGACAGGGCTAATGAACACTGAAGCTTTCTTT
TRBJ1-2 | NA | NA | TRBV19 | CASSSNNFGYTF | TGTGCCAGTAGTAGCAATAATTTTGGCTACACCTTC
TRBJ2-3 | NA | few | TRBV28 | CASSPATGGTDTQYF | TGTGCCAGCAGTCCCGCCACGGGGGGCACAGATACGCAGTATTTT
TRBJ1-4 | TRBD1 | many | TRBV6-1 | CASRPRQGGEKLFF | TGTGCCAGCAGACCCCGACAGGGGGGTGAAAAACTGTTTTTT
TRBJ2-7 | NA | few | TRBV13 | CASSFQEFTYEQYF | TGTGCCAGCAGTTTTCAGGAGTTTACCTACGAGCAGTACTTC
TRBJ1-4 | NA | NA | TRBV7-9 | CASSSRGQRRTSEAGGKLFF | TGTGCCAGCAGTTCCCGAGGACAGCGTAGGACCAGTGAGGCTGGTGGAAAACTGTTTTTT
TRBJ2-1 | NA | many | TRBV11-3 | CASSLRSYNEQFF | TGTGCCAGCAGCTTACGGTCATACAATGAGCAGTTCTTC
TRBJ1-2 | TRBD1 | few | TRBV20-1 | CSASSGQESYGYTF | TGCAGTGCTAGTAGTGGACAGGAAAGCTATGGCTACACCTTC
TRBJ1-5 | NA | many | TRBV28 | CASSYQPQHF | TGTGCCAGCAGTTATCAGCCCCAGCATTTT
TRBJ2-7 | NA | NA | TRBV5-1 | CASSLAALGKTHYEQYF | TGCGCCAGCAGCTTGGCCGCGCTCGGAAAAACCCACTACGAGCAGTACTTC
TRBJ1-2 | TRBD1 | few | TRBV30 | CARVRDRGSGYTF | TGTGCGAGAGTCCGGGACAGGGGCTCTGGCTACACCTTC
TRBJ2-5 | NA | NA | TRBV15 | CATSTRGGTAPPETQYF | TGTGCCACCAGCACCCGGGGGGGGACAGCGCCCCCAGAGACCCAGTACTTC
TRBJ2-6 | NA | NA | TRBV10-3 | CAIRTKRGNVLTF | TGTGCCATCAGGACCAAAAGGGGCAACGTCCTGACTTTC
TRBJ2-7 | TRBD2 | many | TRBV28 | CASNPGGVTYEQYF | TGTGCCAGCAACCCGGGGGGGGTGACCTACGAGCAGTACTTC
TRBJ2-5 | NA | few | TRBV24-1 | CATSDSPQAGDVETQYF | TGTGCCACCAGTGATTCCCCACAGGCAGGGGACGTGGAGACCCAGTACTTC
TRBJ2-2 | TRBD1 | NA | TRBV29-1 | CSVPSYASGQTDTGELFF | TGCAGCGTCCCCTCGTACGCTTCGGGACAGACTGACACCGGGGAGCTGTTTTTT
TRBJ2-5 | NA | NA | TRBV9 | CASSVDTGRETQYF | TGTGCCAGCAGCGTAGATACAGGGAGAGAGACCCAGTACTTC